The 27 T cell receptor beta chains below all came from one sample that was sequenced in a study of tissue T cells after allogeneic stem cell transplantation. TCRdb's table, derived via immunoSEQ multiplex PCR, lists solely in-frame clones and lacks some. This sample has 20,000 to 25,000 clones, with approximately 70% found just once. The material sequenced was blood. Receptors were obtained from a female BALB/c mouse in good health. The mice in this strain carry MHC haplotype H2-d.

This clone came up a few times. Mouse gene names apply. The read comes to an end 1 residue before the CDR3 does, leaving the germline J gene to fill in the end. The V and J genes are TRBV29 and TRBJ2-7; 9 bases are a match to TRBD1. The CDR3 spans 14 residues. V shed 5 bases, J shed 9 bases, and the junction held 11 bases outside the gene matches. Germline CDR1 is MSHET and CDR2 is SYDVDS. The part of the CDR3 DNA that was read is TGTGCTAGCAGTCTCCGGGACAGGGATCTAGGACAGTAC. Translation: CASSLRDRDLGQY. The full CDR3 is CASSLRDRDLGQYF.

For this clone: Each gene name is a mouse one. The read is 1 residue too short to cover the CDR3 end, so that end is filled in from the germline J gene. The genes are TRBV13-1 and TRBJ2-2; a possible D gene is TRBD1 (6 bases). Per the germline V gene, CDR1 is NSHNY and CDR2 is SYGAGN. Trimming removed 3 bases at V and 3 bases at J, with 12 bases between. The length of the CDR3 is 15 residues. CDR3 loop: CASSGRGDYTGQLYF. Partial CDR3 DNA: TGTGCCAGCAGTGGCAGGGGAGACTACACCGGGCAGCTCTAC.

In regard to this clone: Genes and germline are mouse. The CDR3 sequence: CASSPGDTLYF. Partial CDR3 DNA: TGTGCTAGCAGCCCGGGGGACACCTTGTAC. The genes are TRBV29 and TRBJ2-4; D tentatively reads TRBD1 or TRBD2 (5 bases each). The CDR3 is cut off 1 residue early in the read; its end comes from the germline J gene. CDR3 size: 11 residues. From germline, CDR1 is MSHET and CDR2 SYDVDS. V lost 6 bases and J 7 bases, leaving 8 bases between the germline ends.

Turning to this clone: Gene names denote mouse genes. CDR3 DNA (partial): TGTGCCAGCAGTGATCCAGGGCCAAACTCCGACTACACC. It specifies CASSDPGPNSDYT. The CDR3 as a whole reads CASSDPGPNSDYTF. The chain couples TRBV13-3 to TRBJ1-2, with D tentatively TRBD1 (5 bases). The read terminates 1 residue ahead of where the CDR3 ends, so the germline J gene completes it. Trimming left V 1 base short and J 0 bases short, with 7 bases between. The CDR3 is 14 amino acids. CDR1 is NNHDY and CDR2 is SYVADS in the germline V gene.

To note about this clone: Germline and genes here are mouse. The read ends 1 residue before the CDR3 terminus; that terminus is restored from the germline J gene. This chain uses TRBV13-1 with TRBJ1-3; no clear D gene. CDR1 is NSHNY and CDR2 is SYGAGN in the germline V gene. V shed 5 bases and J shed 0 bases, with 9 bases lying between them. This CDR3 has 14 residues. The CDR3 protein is CASSSGYSGNTLYF. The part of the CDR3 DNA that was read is TGTGCCAGCAGCTCCGGGTATTCTGGAAATACGCTCTAT.

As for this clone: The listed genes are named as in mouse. The covered CDR3 bases are TGTGCCAGCAGTATAAGACTGGGGGGGATTGAACAGTAC. Its protein is CASSIRLGGIEQY. The whole CDR3 protein is CASSIRLGGIEQYF. V and J are TRBV19 and TRBJ2-7, with 11 bases aligning to TRBD2. The read comes to an end 1 residue before the CDR3 does, leaving the germline J gene to fill in the end. This CDR3 is 14 amino acids long. CDR1 is FNHDT and CDR2 is SITEND in the germline V gene (reference sequence). With V trimmed by 1 base and J by 6 bases, 3 bases remained unmatched.

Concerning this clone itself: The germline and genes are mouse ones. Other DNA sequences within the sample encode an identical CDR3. CDR3 bases read: TGTGCCTGGAGTCTGGGGGGTAGTGCAGAAACGCTGTAT. Its protein product is CAWSLGGSAETLY. The full CDR3 protein is CAWSLGGSAETLYF. This chain uses TRBV31 with TRBJ2-3, with D tentatively TRBD2 (6 bases). The read stops 1 residue short of the end of the CDR3; the missing end is completed from the germline J gene. Trimming removed 0 bases from V and 0 bases from J, with 7 bases in between. This CDR3 comprises 14 residues. Germline CDR1 GKSSPN, CDR2 SITVG. Full variable domain (missing parts from reference TRBV31 and TRBJ2-3): AQTIHQWPVAEIKAVGSPLSLGCTIKGKSSPNLYWYWQATGGTLQQLFYSITVGQVESVVQLNLSASRPKDDQFILSTEKLLLSHSGFYLCAWSLGGSAETLYFGSGTRLTVL.

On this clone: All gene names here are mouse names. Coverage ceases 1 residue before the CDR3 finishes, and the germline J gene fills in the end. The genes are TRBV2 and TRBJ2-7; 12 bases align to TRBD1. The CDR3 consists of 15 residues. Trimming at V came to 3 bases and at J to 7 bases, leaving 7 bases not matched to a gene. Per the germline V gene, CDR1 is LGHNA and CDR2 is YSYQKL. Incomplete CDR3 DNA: TGTGCCAGCAGCCAGGGGACAGGGGGCTCGAGAGAACAGTAC. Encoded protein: CASSQGTGGSREQY. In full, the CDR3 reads CASSQGTGGSREQYF.

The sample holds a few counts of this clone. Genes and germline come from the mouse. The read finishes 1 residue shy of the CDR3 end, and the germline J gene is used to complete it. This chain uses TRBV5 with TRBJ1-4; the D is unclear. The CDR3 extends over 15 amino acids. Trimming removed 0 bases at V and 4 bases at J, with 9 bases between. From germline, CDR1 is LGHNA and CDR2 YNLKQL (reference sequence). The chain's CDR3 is CASSQDRADNERLFF. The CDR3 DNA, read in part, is TGTGCCAGCAGCCAAGATCGGGCAGACAACGAAAGATTATTT.

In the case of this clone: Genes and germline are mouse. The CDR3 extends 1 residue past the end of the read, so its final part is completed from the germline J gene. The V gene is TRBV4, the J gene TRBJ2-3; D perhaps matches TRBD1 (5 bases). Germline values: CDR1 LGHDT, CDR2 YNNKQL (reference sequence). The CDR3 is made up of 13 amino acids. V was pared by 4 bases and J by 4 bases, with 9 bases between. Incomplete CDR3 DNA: TGTGCCAGCAGCTCCTCAGGGACAGAAACGCTGTAT. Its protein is CASSSSGTETLY. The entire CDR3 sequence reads CASSSSGTETLYF.

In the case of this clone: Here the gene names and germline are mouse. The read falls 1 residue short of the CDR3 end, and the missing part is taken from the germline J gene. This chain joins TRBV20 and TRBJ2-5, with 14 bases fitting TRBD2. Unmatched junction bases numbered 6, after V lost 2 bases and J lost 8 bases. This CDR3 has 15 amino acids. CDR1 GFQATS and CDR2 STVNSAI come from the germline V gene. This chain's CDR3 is CGARPGLGGRATQYF. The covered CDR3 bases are TGTGGTGCTAGGCCGGGACTGGGGGGGCGCGCCACCCAGTAC.

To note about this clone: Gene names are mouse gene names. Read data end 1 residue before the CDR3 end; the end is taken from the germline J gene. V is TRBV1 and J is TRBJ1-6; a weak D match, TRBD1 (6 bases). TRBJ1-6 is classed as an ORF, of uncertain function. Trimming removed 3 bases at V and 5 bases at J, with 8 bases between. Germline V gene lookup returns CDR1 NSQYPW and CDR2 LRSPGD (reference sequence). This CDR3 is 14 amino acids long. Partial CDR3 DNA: TGCACCTGCAGTGCCGGGACAAATAATTCGCCCCTCTAC. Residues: CTCSAGTNNSPLY. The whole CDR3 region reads CTCSAGTNNSPLYF.

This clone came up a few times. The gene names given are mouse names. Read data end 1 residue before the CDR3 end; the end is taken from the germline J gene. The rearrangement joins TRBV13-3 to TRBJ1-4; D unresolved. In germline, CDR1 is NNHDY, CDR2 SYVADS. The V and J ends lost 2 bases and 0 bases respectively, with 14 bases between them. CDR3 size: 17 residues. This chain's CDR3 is CASSDPDPTISNERLFF. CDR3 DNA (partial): TGTGCCAGCAGTGACCCCGACCCGACAATTTCCAACGAAAGATTATTT. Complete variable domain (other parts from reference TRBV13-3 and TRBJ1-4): EAAVTQSPRSKVAVTGGKVTLSCHQTNNHDYMYWYRQDTGHGLRLIHYSYVADSTEKGDIPDGYKASRPSQENFSLILELASLSQTAVYFCASSDPDPTISNERLFFGHGTKLSVL.

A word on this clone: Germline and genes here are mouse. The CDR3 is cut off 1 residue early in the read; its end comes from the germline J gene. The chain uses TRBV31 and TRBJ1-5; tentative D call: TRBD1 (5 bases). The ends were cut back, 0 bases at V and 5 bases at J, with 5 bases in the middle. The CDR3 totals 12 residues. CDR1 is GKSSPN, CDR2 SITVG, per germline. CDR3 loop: CAWSLGDQAPLF. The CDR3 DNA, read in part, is TGTGCCTGGAGTCTGGGGGACCAGGCTCCGCTT.

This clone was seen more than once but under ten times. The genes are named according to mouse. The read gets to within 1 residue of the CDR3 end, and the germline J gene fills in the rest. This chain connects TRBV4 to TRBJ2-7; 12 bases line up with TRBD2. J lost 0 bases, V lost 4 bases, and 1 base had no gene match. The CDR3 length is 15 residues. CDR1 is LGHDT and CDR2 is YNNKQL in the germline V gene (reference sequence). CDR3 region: CASSLTGGASYEQYF. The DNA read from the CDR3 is TGTGCCAGCAGCTTGACTGGGGGGGCCTCCTATGAACAGTAC.

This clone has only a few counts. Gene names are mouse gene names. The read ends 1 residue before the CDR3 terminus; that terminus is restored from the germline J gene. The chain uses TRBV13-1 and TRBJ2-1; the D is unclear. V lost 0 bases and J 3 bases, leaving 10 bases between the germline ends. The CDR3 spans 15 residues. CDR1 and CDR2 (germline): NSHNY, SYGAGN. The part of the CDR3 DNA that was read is TGTGCCAGCAGTGATGTGAGACGGGGCTATGCTGAGCAGTTC. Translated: CASSDVRRGYAEQF. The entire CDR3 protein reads CASSDVRRGYAEQFF.

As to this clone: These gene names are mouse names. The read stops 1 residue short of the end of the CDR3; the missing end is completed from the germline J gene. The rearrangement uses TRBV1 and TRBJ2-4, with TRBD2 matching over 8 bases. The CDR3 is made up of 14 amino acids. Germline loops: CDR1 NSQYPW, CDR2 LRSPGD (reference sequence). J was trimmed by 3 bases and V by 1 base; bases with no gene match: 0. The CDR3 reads CTCSAAGGQNTLYF. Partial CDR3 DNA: TGCACCTGCAGTGCAGCTGGGGGGCAAAACACCTTGTAC.

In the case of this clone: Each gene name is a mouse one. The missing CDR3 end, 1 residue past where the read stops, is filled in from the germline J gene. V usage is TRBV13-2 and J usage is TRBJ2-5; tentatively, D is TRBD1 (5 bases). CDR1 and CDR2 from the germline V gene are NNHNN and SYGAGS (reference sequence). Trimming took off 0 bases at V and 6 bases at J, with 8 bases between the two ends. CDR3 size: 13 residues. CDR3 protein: CASGDAKGDTQYF. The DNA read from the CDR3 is TGTGCCAGCGGTGATGCAAAGGGGGACACCCAGTAC.

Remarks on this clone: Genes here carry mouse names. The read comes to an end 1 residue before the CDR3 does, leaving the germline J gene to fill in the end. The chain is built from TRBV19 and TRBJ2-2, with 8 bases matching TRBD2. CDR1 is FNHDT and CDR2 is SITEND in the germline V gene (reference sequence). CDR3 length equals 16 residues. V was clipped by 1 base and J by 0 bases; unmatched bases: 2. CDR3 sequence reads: CASSILGGTNTGQLYF. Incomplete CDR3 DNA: TGTGCCAGCAGTATACTGGGGGGCACAAACACCGGGCAGCTCTAC.

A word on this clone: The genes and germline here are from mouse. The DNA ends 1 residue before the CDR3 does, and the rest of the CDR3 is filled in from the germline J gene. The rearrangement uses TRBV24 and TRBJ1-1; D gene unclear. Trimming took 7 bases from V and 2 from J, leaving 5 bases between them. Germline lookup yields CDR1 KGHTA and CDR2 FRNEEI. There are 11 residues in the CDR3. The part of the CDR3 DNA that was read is TGTGCCAGCAAAGACAACACAGAAGTCTTC. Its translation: CASKDNTEVF. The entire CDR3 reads CASKDNTEVFF.

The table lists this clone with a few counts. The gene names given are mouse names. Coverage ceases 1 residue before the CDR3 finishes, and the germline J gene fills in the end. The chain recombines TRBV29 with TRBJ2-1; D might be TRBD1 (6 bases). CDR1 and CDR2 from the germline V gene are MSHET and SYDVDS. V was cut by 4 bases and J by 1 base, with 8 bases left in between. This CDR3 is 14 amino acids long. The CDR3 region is CASSSQGNYAEQFF. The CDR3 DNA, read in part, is TGTGCTAGCAGTTCCCAGGGGAACTATGCTGAGCAGTTC.

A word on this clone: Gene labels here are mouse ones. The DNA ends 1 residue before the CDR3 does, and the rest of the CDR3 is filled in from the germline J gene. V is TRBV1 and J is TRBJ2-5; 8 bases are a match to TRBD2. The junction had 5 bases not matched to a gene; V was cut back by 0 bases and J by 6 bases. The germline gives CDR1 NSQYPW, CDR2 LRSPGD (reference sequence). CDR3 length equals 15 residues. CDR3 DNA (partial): TGCACCTGCAGTGCAGATATGCACTGGGGGGACACCCAGTAC. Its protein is CTCSADMHWGDTQY. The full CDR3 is CTCSADMHWGDTQYF.

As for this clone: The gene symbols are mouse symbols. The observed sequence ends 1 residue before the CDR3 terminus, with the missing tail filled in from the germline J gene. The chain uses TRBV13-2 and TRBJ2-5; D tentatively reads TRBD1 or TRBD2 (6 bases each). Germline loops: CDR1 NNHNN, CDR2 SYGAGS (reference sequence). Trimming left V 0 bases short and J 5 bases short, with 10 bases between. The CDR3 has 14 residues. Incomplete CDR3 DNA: TGTGCCAGCGGTGATGCGGGGGCGCGAGACACCCAGTAC. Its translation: CASGDAGARDTQY. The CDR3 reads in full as CASGDAGARDTQYF.

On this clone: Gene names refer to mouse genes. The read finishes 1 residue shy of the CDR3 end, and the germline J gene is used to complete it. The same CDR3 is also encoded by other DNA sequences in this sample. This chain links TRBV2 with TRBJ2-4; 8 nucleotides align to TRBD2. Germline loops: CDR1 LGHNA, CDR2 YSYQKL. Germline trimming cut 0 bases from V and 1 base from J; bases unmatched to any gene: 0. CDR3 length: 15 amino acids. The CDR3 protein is CASSQDWGGQNTLYF. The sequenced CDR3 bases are TGTGCCAGCAGCCAAGACTGGGGGGGTCAAAACACCTTGTAC. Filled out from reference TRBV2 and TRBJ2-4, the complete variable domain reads DPKIIQKPKYLVAVTGSEKILICEQYLGHNAMYWYRQSAKKPLEFMFSYSYQKLMDNQTASSRFQPQSSKKNHLDLQITALKPDDSATYFCASSQDWGGQNTLYFGAGTRLSVL.

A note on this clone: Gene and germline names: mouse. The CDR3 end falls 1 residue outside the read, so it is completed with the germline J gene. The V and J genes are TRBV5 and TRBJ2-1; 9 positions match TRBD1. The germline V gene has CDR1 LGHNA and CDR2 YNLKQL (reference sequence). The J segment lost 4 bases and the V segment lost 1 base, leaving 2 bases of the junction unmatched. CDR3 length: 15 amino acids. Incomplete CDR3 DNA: TGTGCCAGCAGCCAAGTTGGGACAGGGTATGCTGAGCAGTTC. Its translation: CASSQVGTGYAEQF. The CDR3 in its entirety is CASSQVGTGYAEQFF.

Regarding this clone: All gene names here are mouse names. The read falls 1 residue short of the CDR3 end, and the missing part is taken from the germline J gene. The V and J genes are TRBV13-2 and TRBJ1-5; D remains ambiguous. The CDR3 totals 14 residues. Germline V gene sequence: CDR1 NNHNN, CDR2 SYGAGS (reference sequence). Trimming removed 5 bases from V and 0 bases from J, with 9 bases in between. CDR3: CASGREDNNQAPLF. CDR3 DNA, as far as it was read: TGTGCCAGCGGGAGGGAGGATAACAACCAGGCTCCGCTT.

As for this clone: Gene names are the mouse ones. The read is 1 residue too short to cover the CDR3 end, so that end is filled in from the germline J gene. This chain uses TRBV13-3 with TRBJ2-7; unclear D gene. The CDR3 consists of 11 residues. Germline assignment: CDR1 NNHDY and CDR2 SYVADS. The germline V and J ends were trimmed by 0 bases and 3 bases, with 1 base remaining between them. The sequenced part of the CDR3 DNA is TGTGCCAGCAGTGATGTCTATGAACAGTAC. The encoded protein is CASSDVYEQY. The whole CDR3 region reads CASSDVYEQYF.